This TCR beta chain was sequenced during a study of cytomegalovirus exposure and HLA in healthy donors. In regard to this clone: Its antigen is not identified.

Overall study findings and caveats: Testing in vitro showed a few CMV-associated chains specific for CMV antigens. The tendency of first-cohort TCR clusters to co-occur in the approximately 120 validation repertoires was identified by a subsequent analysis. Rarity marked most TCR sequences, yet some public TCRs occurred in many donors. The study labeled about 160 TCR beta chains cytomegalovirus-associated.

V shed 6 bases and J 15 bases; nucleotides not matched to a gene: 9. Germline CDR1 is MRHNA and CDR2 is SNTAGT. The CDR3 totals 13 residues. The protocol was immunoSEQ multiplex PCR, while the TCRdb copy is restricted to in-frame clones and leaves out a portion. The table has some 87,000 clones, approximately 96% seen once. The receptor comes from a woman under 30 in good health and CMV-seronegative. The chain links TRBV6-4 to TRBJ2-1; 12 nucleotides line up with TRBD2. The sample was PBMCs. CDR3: CASRETSGRTLFF. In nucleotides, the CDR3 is TGTGCCAGCAGGGAGACTAGCGGGAGAACGCTGTTCTTC.